Listed here is a single T cell receptor (beta chain). Its antigen is currently not known. Base qualities are missing; no much larger clone stands one base away. V loses 2 bases, J loses 7 bases, and the germline ends lie 13 bases apart. The CDR3, cysteine through phenylalanine, is 14 amino acids long. Only the CDR3 region is kept as DNA, spanning 42 bases read in frame from base 1. CDR1 SGHRS and CDR2 YFSETQ are derived from the germline V gene. The sample is drawn from a study of technical replicates of blood from several donors (dated by TCRdb to 2015 to 2018). Receptor libraries were prepared by the immunoSEQ multiplex PCR assay. As stored in TCRdb, this immuneACCESS dataset retains in-frame rearrangements with V and J assigned. A fraction of the clones does not appear; measured against another copy, unresolved V genes explain less than half of the discrepancy, and the remainder lacks a known reason. This sample has about 69,000 clones in its table, and about 90% of those were observed once. The ten largest account for less than 5% of the sample.

What was sequenced was PBMCs. This clonotype was sampled from a human donor in good health. Some clones in this sample may be carry-over from other donors' samples. The V and J segments used are TRBV5-1 and TRBJ2-1; TRBD2 is possibly the D segment (6 matching bases). The CDR3 corresponds to CASSFREVENEQFF. The DNA sequence is TGCGCCAGCAGCTTCAGGGAGGTGGAAAATGAGCAGTTCTTC.